This is a list of T cell receptor beta chains from one sample in a study of T-cell memory formation after mild COVID-19. TCRdb reanalysed the 5' RACE reads using MiXCR and keeps one entry per CDR3 protein. The data contain 250,000 to 350,000 distinct CDR3 sequences, approximately 15% of them singletons. The sequenced sample was PBMCs or a T cell subset sorted from them (not recorded which). These receptors all stem from a man younger than 30 who had mild COVID-19 (a few samples of this study predate the infection). Cell type and time point are not known. CDR3s include the opening cysteine and the closing phenylalanine or tryptophan. D genes are given only for firm matches. Clone size appears in some rows only: once, few, many, or a class for an expanded clone.

j_gene	v_gene	abundance	d_gene	CDR3aa	CDR3nt
TRBJ1-4	TRBV6-5	NA	NA	CASSYDLNEKLFF	TGTGCCAGCAGTTACGACCTTAATGAAAAACTGTTTTTT
TRBJ2-1	TRBV7-2	many	TRBD1	CASSSTGTGVNEQFF	TGTGCCAGCAGCTCCACCGGGACAGGGGTCAATGAGCAGTTCTTC
TRBJ2-5	TRBV27	few	NA	CASRLEETQYF	TGTGCCAGCAGACTTGAGGAGACCCAGTACTTC
TRBJ2-2	TRBV24-1	once	NA	CATSVSRTSTGELFF	TGTGCCACCAGCGTGTCCCGGACGTCCACCGGGGAGCTGTTTTTT
TRBJ1-2	TRBV28	NA	NA	CASSFLPPRGYTF	TGTGCCAGCAGTTTCCTCCCCCCGAGGGGCTACACCTTC
TRBJ2-3	TRBV7-6	NA	NA	CASSSGVRTDTQYF	TGTGCCAGCAGCTCTGGGGTCCGCACAGATACGCAGTATTTT
TRBJ2-3	TRBV5-1	NA	NA	CASSLTDARFPDTQYF	TGCGCCAGCAGCCTGACGGACGCCCGCTTCCCAGATACGCAGTATTTT
TRBJ2-4	TRBV6-2/TRBV6-3	NA	NA	CASTLATKNIQYF	TGTGCCAGCACCCTAGCTACCAAAAACATTCAGTACTTC
TRBJ1-3	TRBV6-6	many	TRBD1	CASSYMQGATGNTIYF	TGTGCCAGCAGTTACATGCAGGGGGCGACTGGAAACACCATATATTTT
TRBJ2-2	TRBV11-2	few	TRBD1	CASRWTGTNTGELFF	TGTGCCAGCAGGTGGACAGGGACGAACACCGGGGAGCTGTTTTTT
TRBJ1-2	TRBV20-1	NA	NA	CSARAWTVEGGYTF	TGCAGTGCCCGAGCTTGGACGGTCGAGGGTGGCTACACCTTC
TRBJ1-4	TRBV28	NA	NA	CASRTGEKLFF	TGTGCCAGCAGGACAGGTGAAAAACTGTTTTTT
TRBJ2-3	TRBV5-1	few	NA	CASSSDFGASTDTQYF	TGCGCCAGCAGCTCGGACTTTGGCGCCAGCACAGATACGCAGTATTTT
TRBJ2-3	TRBV25-1	few	NA	CAGGQGDTQYF	TGTGCCGGTGGTCAGGGAGATACGCAGTATTTT
TRBJ2-1	TRBV7-2	few	TRBD2	CASSSPDRTSGSGRNEQFF	TGTGCCAGCAGCTCCCCCGACCGGACTAGCGGGTCTGGTAGGAATGAGCAGTTCTTC
TRBJ2-3	TRBV7-2	NA	TRBD2	CASSSTSGGRADTQYF	TGTGCCAGCAGTTCGACTAGCGGGGGGAGGGCAGATACGCAGTATTTT
TRBJ2-1	TRBV15	few	NA	CATSTATNEQFF	TGTGCCACCAGCACAGCGACCAATGAGCAGTTCTTC
TRBJ2-5	TRBV12-3/TRBV12-4	NA	NA	CASSPYGGTKTQYF	TGTGCCAGCAGTCCATACGGGGGAACGAAGACCCAGTACTTC
TRBJ1-1	TRBV12-5	few	NA	CASGLTRAGHHTEAFF	TGTGCTAGTGGTTTAACCCGTGCTGGGCATCACACTGAAGCTTTCTTT
TRBJ2-1	TRBV20-1	many	TRBD2	CSASLASGGAAEQFF	TGCAGTGCTAGTCTGGCTAGCGGGGGGGCCGCTGAGCAGTTCTTC
TRBJ2-5	TRBV2	many	NA	CASSGVLGVHQETQYF	TGTGCCAGCAGTGGGGTCTTGGGGGTGCACCAAGAGACCCAGTACTTC
TRBJ2-2	TRBV7-9	NA	NA	CASSNSGVPGGELFF	TGTGCCAGCAGTAACAGCGGCGTTCCTGGTGGGGAGCTGTTTTTT
TRBJ1-2	TRBV20-1	few	NA	CSARGDPYGYTF	TGCAGTGCTAGAGGGGACCCCTATGGCTACACCTTC
TRBJ2-7	TRBV10-3	NA	TRBD1	CAISESEQGAIEQYF	TGTGCCATCAGTGAGTCGGAGCAGGGGGCGATCGAGCAGTACTTC
TRBJ2-2	TRBV29-1	many	NA	CSVDFMNTGELFF	TGCAGCGTTGATTTCATGAACACCGGGGAGCTGTTTTTT
TRBJ2-3	TRBV20-1	few	NA	CSARDAAGTDTQYF	TGCAGTGCTAGAGATGCGGCAGGCACAGATACGCAGTATTTT
TRBJ2-3	TRBV3-1	NA	NA	CASSPRERLADTQYF	TGTGCCAGCAGCCCACGGGAACGGTTGGCAGATACGCAGTATTTT
TRBJ2-5	TRBV5-7	NA	NA	CASSGPWAAKETQYF	TGTGCCAGCAGCGGGCCGTGGGCTGCAAAAGAGACCCAGTACTTC
TRBJ1-1	TRBV7-9	NA	NA	CAIWGKNTEAFF	TGTGCCATTTGGGGGAAAAACACTGAAGCTTTCTTT
TRBJ1-5	TRBV2	NA	NA	CASSVGRENQPQHF	TGTGCCAGCAGTGTCGGCAGGGAGAATCAGCCCCAGCATTTT
TRBJ1-1	TRBV29-1	few	NA	CSVDRVLTNTEAFF	TGCAGCGTGGACCGGGTCCTCACGAACACTGAAGCTTTCTTT
TRBJ1-5	TRBV4-2	few	NA	CASSQDWSNNQPQHF	TGTGCCAGCAGCCAAGATTGGAGTAACAATCAGCCCCAGCATTTT
TRBJ2-3	TRBV6-2/TRBV6-3	many	NA	CASSSKSTDTQYF	TGTGCCAGCAGTTCCAAAAGCACAGATACGCAGTATTTT
TRBJ2-3	TRBV5-1	NA	NA	CASSIYSGTPVSTDTQYF	TGCGCCAGCAGCATCTACTCCGGGACTCCTGTTAGCACAGATACGCAGTATTTT
TRBJ2-1	TRBV7-9	NA	NA	CASSRTGSSEQFF	TGTGCCAGCAGCCGTACTGGGTCAAGTGAGCAGTTCTTC
TRBJ1-2	TRBV28	NA	NA	CASRSLGSGDYGYTF	TGTGCCAGCAGAAGTCTAGGATCAGGGGACTATGGCTACACCTTC
TRBJ2-2	TRBV28	NA	TRBD1	CASSVQGAGSGELFF	TGTGCCAGCAGTGTACAGGGGGCGGGTTCCGGGGAGCTGTTTTTT
TRBJ1-1	TRBV7-9	few	NA	CASSSLNGNTEAFF	TGTGCCAGCAGCTCCCTTAACGGGAACACTGAAGCTTTCTTT
TRBJ2-3	TRBV20-1	NA	TRBD2	CSAREHSGGADTQYF	TGCAGTGCTAGAGAACATAGCGGGGGTGCAGATACGCAGTATTTT
TRBJ1-1	TRBV12-3/TRBV12-4	NA	TRBD1	CASSLARQGGSGAFF	TGTGCCAGCAGTTTAGCGCGACAGGGGGGGAGTGGAGCTTTCTTT
TRBJ2-1	TRBV4-2	few	NA	CASSPNPVSYNEQFF	TGTGCCAGCAGCCCTAATCCAGTTTCCTACAATGAGCAGTTCTTC
TRBJ1-5	TRBV20-1	NA	TRBD1	CSATRQGWQPQHF	TGCAGTGCTACCCGACAGGGCTGGCAGCCCCAGCATTTT
TRBJ2-6	TRBV4-1	few	NA	CASSQLPWGNGANVLTF	TGCGCCAGCAGCCAACTCCCCTGGGGTAACGGGGCCAACGTCCTGACTTTC